These 8 T cell receptor beta chains share one sample of origin, sequenced in a study of T cell responses to AZD1222 COVID-19 vaccine. Data came from immunoSEQ multiplex PCR; TCRdb stores just in-frame clones and leaves some out. This repertoire shows about 140,000 clones, around 92% found once; its top ten account for 3% to 4%. The starting material was peripheral blood, obtained 28 days after the second AZD1222 dose. Every receptor here comes from an adult who received the AZD1222 COVID-19 vaccine.

V usage is TRBV12-5 and J usage is TRBJ1-2; D is uncertain. Germline CDR1 LGHNT, CDR2 FRNRAP. V was clipped by 7 bases and J by 2 bases, with 17 bases between them. The CDR3 is 15 residues long. The CDR3 nucleotides read TGTGCTAGTGCCCCCGACCTAGCACCAAACTATGGCTACACCTTC. Protein product: CASAPDLAPNYGYTF.

The chain employs TRBV18 and TRBJ2-5; perhaps TRBD2 as D (6 bases). This CDR3 has 14 amino acids. The ends were cut back, 0 bases at V and 5 bases at J, with 10 bases in the middle. CDR1 is KGHSH and CDR2 is LQKENI in the germline V gene. The CDR3 here is CASSPPGGRETQYF. Written as DNA, the CDR3 is TGTGCCAGCTCACCACCCGGGGGAAGGGAGACCCAGTACTTC. The variable domain in full, completed from reference TRBV18 and TRBJ2-5, reads NAGVMQNPRHLVRRRGQEARLRCSPMKGHSHVYWYRQLPEEGLKFMVYLQKENIIDESGMPKERFSAEFPKEGPSILRIQQVVRGDSAAYFCASSPPGGRETQYFGPGTRLLVL.

The gene calls are TRBV19 and TRBJ1-5; D unresolved. Germline-derived CDR1 and CDR2 are LNHDA and SQIVND (reference sequence). The CDR3 is 12 amino acids. V shed 5 bases and J shed 9 bases, with 11 bases lying between them. The CDR3 DNA is TGTGCCAGTAGTCCCCGAAGCCCGCCCCAGCATTTT. Translation gives CASSPRSPPQHF.

The V and J genes are TRBV2 and TRBJ2-1, with D uncertain. The CDR3 loop spans 14 amino acids. Trimming removed 4 bases from V and 2 bases from J, with 9 bases in between. The germline CDR1 and CDR2 sequences are SNHLY and FYNNEI. The CDR3 region is CASSVIPAYNEQFF. The CDR3 DNA reads as TGTGCCAGCAGTGTAATCCCCGCCTACAATGAGCAGTTCTTC. Filled out from reference TRBV2 and TRBJ2-1, the complete variable domain reads EPEVTQTPSHQVTQMGQEVILRCVPISNHLYFYWYRQILGQKVEFLVSFYNNEISEKSEIFDDQFSVERPDGSNFTLKIRSTKLEDSAMYFCASSVIPAYNEQFFGPGTRLTVL.

The genes are TRBV20-1 and TRBJ2-1, with D uncertain. The CDR3 is 10 amino acids. Deletions cut 3 bases from V and 10 bases from J, with 7 bases between. Per the germline V gene, CDR1 is DFQATT and CDR2 is SNEGSKA (reference sequence). The chain's CDR3 is CSARLGEQFF. The CDR3, as DNA: TGCAGTGCTAGGCTCGGCGAGCAGTTCTTC.

This clone was picked up one time. The chain is built from TRBV5-5 and TRBJ2-4; D unresolved. CDR3 size: 17 residues. Per germline, CDR1 SGHKS and CDR2 YYEKEE (reference sequence). Trimming took 0 bases from V and 0 from J, leaving 13 bases between them. CDR3 sequence: CASSLELLFLAKNIQYF. DNA of the CDR3: TGTGCCAGCAGCTTGGAGCTTCTGTTCCTAGCCAAAAACATTCAGTACTTC.

The rearrangement links TRBV11-2 to TRBJ1-6, with D unclear. Trimming pared 5 bases from V and 5 bases from J, leaving 16 bases between. This CDR3 has 16 amino acids. Looked up from germline, CDR1 is SGHAT and CDR2 is FQNNGV. CDR3 sequence (DNA): TGTGCCAGCAGCGCAAGCCCCCTCAGGAATAATTCACCCCTCCACTTT. Translating gives CASSASPLRNNSPLHF.

The V gene is TRBV7-2, the J gene TRBJ2-7; 7 bases agree with TRBD2. The CDR3 length is 17 residues. With V trimmed by 2 bases and J by 0 bases, 10 bases remained unmatched. The germline V gene has CDR1 SGHTA and CDR2 FQGNSA. DNA of the CDR3: TGTGCCAGCAGCTTAATTGCATCGCGGGAGTTCTCCTACGAGCAGTACTTC. Its translation: CASSLIASREFSYEQYF.